The text below deals with one T cell receptor beta chain. Source study methods: Estimation of nucleated cell counts relied on the amplification of reference gene primers. Profiling relied on immunoSEQ multiplex PCR, and the TCRdb table lists in-frame clones only, not all of them. For V, J and clone size, that table is used; D and trimming come from the DNA. The sample includes tens of thousands of clones, about 80% of them seen just once. These data originate in a study of blood T cell repertoires in COVID-19. Study details: Sample material is recorded as cDNA or gDNA derived from T cells, B-cell-depleted T cells, or PBMCs.

This sequence originates from a human donor in a cohort sampled during active COVID-19. Source material: peripheral blood.

CDR3 sequence: CASSPRTGNEQFF. The CDR3 DNA reads as TGCGCCAGCAGCCCCCGGACAGGCAATGAGCAGTTCTTC. V and J are TRBV5-1 and TRBJ2-1; 7 bases are a match to TRBD1. Trimming cost V 4 bases and J 6 bases; bases outside gene matches: 4. The CDR3 extends over 13 amino acids. CDR1 and CDR2 (germline): SGHRS, YFSETQ.